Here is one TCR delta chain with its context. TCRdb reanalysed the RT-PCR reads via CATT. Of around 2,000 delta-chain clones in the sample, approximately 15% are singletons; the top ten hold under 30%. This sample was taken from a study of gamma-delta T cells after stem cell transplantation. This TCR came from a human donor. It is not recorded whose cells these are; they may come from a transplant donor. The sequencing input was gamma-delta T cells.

The CDR3 sequence is CACDSVLGASPYTDKLIF. The CDR3 nucleotides are TGTGCCTGTGACTCGGTACTGGGGGCCTCCCCGTACACCGATAAACTCATCTTT. The V and J genes are TRDV2 and TRDJ1; 8 bases map to TRDD3. V gave up 3 bases and J gave up 0 bases; unmatched junction bases: 14. Germline V gene lookup returns CDR1 GEAIGNYY and CDR2 EKD. This CDR3 contains 18 residues.